A selection of T cell receptor beta chains follows, all from one sample in a study of CD8 T cells in Susac syndrome. Each CDR3 protein gets one entry after TCRdb re-called the immunoSEQ multiplex PCR reads with MiXCR. In the table there are some 160,000 distinct CDR3 sequences, roughly 95% of which are singletons. Sequencing was performed on CD4+ T cells from PBMCs. The receptors shown here come from a human donor with Susac syndrome. The CDR3 runs from the conserved cysteine through the conserved F or W. The D gene is left open where the match is weak. Expanded clones are given a class, and other clones once, few, many or no size at all.

V	D	J	size	CDR3	DNA
TRBV12-5	TRBD2	TRBJ2-2	-	CASGSQGTSGNTGELFF	TGTGCTAGTGGTTCCCAGGGGACTAGCGGAAACACCGGGGAGCTGTTTTTT
TRBV29-1	TRBD1	TRBJ1-2	-	CSATGGQGYTF	TGCAGCGCCACAGGGGGCCAAGGCTACACCTTC
TRBV20-1	TRBD2	TRBJ2-1	-	CSAGPSGTTYNEQFF	TGCAGTGCTGGCCCTAGCGGGACTACCTACAATGAGCAGTTCTTC
TRBV28	TRBD1	TRBJ2-7	once	CASSKTGYEQYF	TGTGCCAGCAGCAAGACAGGGTACGAGCAGTACTTC
TRBV9	-	TRBJ1-1	-	CASSDQTHMNTEAFF	TGTGCCAGCAGTGACCAGACACACATGAACACTGAAGCTTTCTTT
TRBV7-9	-	TRBJ1-2	-	CASSLGVGTAYGYTF	TGTGCCAGCAGCTTAGGGGTCGGGACTGCCTATGGCTACACCTTC
TRBV20-1	TRBD1	TRBJ1-2	-	CSATQGAVYGYTF	TGCAGTGCTACGCAGGGGGCCGTCTATGGCTACACCTTC
TRBV29-1	-	TRBJ2-1	-	CSVRRSSSYNEQFF	TGCAGCGTGCGGAGGTCTAGCTCCTACAATGAGCAGTTCTTC
TRBV5-6	TRBD1	TRBJ2-1	-	CASSWTGGYNEQFF	TGTGCCAGCAGCTGGACAGGGGGCTACAATGAGCAGTTCTTC
TRBV24-1	TRBD2	TRBJ2-1	-	CATSDPGLAGGYEQFF	TGTGCCACCAGTGATCCGGGACTAGCGGGAGGGTATGAGCAGTTCTTC
TRBV2	-	TRBJ2-3	-	CASSVERGRTDTQYF	TGTGCCAGCAGTGTTGAGAGGGGACGTACAGATACGCAGTATTTT
TRBV27	-	TRBJ2-1	-	CASSSGEGKGYNEQFF	TGTGCCAGCAGTTCTGGCGAGGGGAAGGGGTACAATGAGCAGTTCTTC
TRBV5-1	-	TRBJ2-7	-	CASSLVVGADYEQYF	TGCGCCAGCAGCTTGGTCGTGGGGGCCGATTACGAGCAGTACTTC
TRBV15	TRBD2	TRBJ2-1	-	CATSRSLAGRFF	TGTGCCACCAGCAGATCGCTAGCGGGACGGTTCTTC
TRBV18	TRBD1	TRBJ1-3	-	CASSPGQGARNTIYF	TGTGCCAGCTCACCAGGACAGGGGGCGCGGAACACCATATATTTT
TRBV5-1	-	TRBJ2-7	-	CASSPEGGSYEQYF	TGCGCCAGCAGCCCCGAAGGCGGCTCCTACGAGCAGTACTTC
TRBV5-1	TRBD1	TRBJ2-3	-	CASSLGDRDPDTQYF	TGCGCCAGCAGCTTGGGGGACAGAGATCCCGATACGCAGTATTTT
TRBV19	-	TRBJ2-2	-	CASSRQEVVTGELFF	TGTGCCAGTAGTCGACAAGAGGTGGTAACCGGGGAGCTGTTTTTT
TRBV3-1	-	TRBJ2-2	-	CASSQAGISTGELFF	TGTGCCAGCAGCCAAGCCGGGATTTCGACCGGGGAGCTGTTTTTT
TRBV29-1	-	TRBJ1-2	-	CSVGPGGGNYGYTF	TGCAGCGTTGGCCCCGGAGGGGGGAACTATGGCTACACCTTC
TRBV3-1	-	TRBJ1-6	once	CASTSTGTNSPLHF	TGTGCCAGCACCTCGACAGGAACCAATTCACCCCTCCACTTT
TRBV28	TRBD2	TRBJ2-3	-	CASSPSGGRTDTQYF	TGTGCCAGCTCCCCCTCGGGGGGGCGGACAGATACGCAGTATTTT
TRBV19	-	TRBJ1-5	-	CASTPSWGAASNQPQHF	TGTGCCAGTACCCCATCGTGGGGGGCGGCTAGCAATCAGCCCCAGCATTTT
TRBV10-3	-	TRBJ1-1	-	CAISEGTGNAEAFF	TGTGCCATCAGTGAGGGGACGGGAAACGCTGAAGCTTTCTTT
TRBV7-2	-	TRBJ1-4	-	CASSLGQNEKLFF	TGTGCCAGCAGCTTGGGCCAGAATGAAAAACTGTTTTTT
TRBV25-1	-	TRBJ1-4	once	CASSGIRGKEKLFF	TGTGCCAGCAGTGGGATCCGCGGGAAAGAAAAACTGTTTTTT
TRBV7-6	-	TRBJ2-3	-	CASSPQETSTDTQYF	TGTGCCAGCAGCCCCCAAGAGACTAGCACAGATACGCAGTATTTT
TRBV9	-	TRBJ2-2	-	CASSVLPNTGELFF	TGTGCCAGCAGCGTCCTACCTAACACCGGGGAGCTGTTTTTT
TRBV13	TRBD2	TRBJ2-3	-	CASRRTSGRSTDTQYF	TGTGCCAGCAGGAGGACTAGCGGAAGAAGCACAGATACGCAGTATTTT
TRBV14	-	TRBJ2-3	-	CASSHISGGRRDTQYF	TGTGCCAGCAGCCACATTAGCGGAGGGCGGCGAGATACGCAGTATTTT
TRBV7-9	-	TRBJ2-1	-	CASRQGPGNEQFF	TGTGCCAGCAGACAAGGGCCAGGGAATGAGCAGTTCTTC
TRBV5-4	-	TRBJ2-2	few	CASSLDPGAGTGELFF	TGTGCCAGCAGCTTGGATCCGGGGGCGGGAACCGGGGAGCTGTTTTTT
TRBV7-2	TRBD2	TRBJ2-3	-	CASSLERASGGDTQYF	TGTGCCAGCAGCTTAGAACGGGCTAGCGGGGGAGATACGCAGTATTTT
TRBV20-1	-	TRBJ1-2	-	CSARVSEATKGYTF	TGCAGTGCTAGAGTTTCGGAGGCGACGAAAGGCTACACCTTC
TRBV20-1	-	TRBJ2-3	-	CSAPGTSTDTQYF	TGCAGTGCCCCAGGGACAAGCACAGATACGCAGTATTTT
TRBV6-5	-	TRBJ2-2	-	CASSYRETENTGELFF	TGTGCCAGCAGTTACCGCGAGACAGAGAACACCGGGGAGCTGTTTTTT
TRBV25-1	TRBD1	TRBJ2-3	-	CASSEQSGTGPTDTQYF	TGTGCCAGCAGTGAGCAGTCTGGGACAGGTCCCACAGATACGCAGTATTTT
TRBV19	TRBD1	TRBJ1-2	-	CASRHRGSENGYTF	TGTGCCAGTAGACACAGGGGTTCTGAAAATGGCTACACCTTC
TRBV6-6	-	TRBJ2-7	-	CASVEGGARISEQYF	TGTGCCAGCGTTGAGGGGGGGGCGCGGATCTCCGAGCAGTACTTC
TRBV6-6	-	TRBJ1-5	once	CASSPPWGASNQPQHF	TGTGCCAGCAGTCCCCCGTGGGGGGCCAGCAATCAGCCCCAGCATTTT
TRBV19	-	TRBJ2-3	few	CASSEQTDTQYF	TGTGCCAGTAGTGAGCAGACAGATACGCAGTATTTT
TRBV19	-	TRBJ1-2	-	CASSPPSDYGYTF	TGTGCCAGTAGTCCCCCCTCGGACTATGGCTACACCTTC
TRBV12-3/TRBV12-4	TRBD1	TRBJ2-7	-	CASSSRTGTYEQYF	TGTGCCAGCAGTTCCAGGACAGGGACCTACGAGCAGTACTTC
TRBV6-5	TRBD1	TRBJ1-1	-	CASRIAQGMNTEAFF	TGTGCCAGCAGAATCGCACAGGGGATGAACACTGAAGCTTTCTTT
TRBV20-1	-	TRBJ2-1	-	CSAPPFSGSDNEQFF	TGCAGTGCTCCCCCATTTAGCGGCTCGGACAATGAGCAGTTCTTC
TRBV27	-	TRBJ1-1	-	CASRTQPGASGTEAFF	TGTGCCAGCAGAACTCAACCGGGGGCGAGTGGCACTGAAGCTTTCTTT
TRBV7-2	-	TRBJ2-5	-	CASSFQGPGATETQYF	TGTGCCAGCAGCTTCCAAGGTCCGGGGGCAACGGAGACCCAGTACTTC
TRBV12-3/TRBV12-4	-	TRBJ2-5	-	CASSPDRLNGKTQYF	TGTGCCAGCAGCCCGGACAGACTCAACGGGAAGACCCAGTACTTC
TRBV6-5	-	TRBJ2-5	-	CASRRLGIGETQYF	TGTGCCAGCAGACGACTAGGAATCGGGGAGACCCAGTACTTC
TRBV20-1	TRBD2	TRBJ2-3	-	CSAPQGLAGRADTQYF	TGCAGTGCTCCCCAGGGACTAGCGGGGAGGGCAGATACGCAGTATTTT
TRBV7-2	TRBD2	TRBJ2-7	-	CASSTTSGRAWEQYF	TGTGCCAGCAGCACGACTAGCGGGAGGGCGTGGGAGCAGTACTTC
TRBV2	-	TRBJ2-7	-	CASSPGPTPYEQYF	TGTGCCAGCAGCCCGGGACCCACGCCCTACGAGCAGTACTTC
TRBV3-1	TRBD1	TRBJ1-4	-	CASSEIDRGANEKLFF	TGTGCCAGCAGCGAAATCGACAGGGGGGCTAATGAAAAACTGTTTTTT